The 7 T cell receptor beta chains below come from one sample, sequenced in a study of blood T cell repertoires in COVID-19. Libraries were prepared by immunoSEQ multiplex PCR; TCRdb keeps only in-frame clonotypes and omits some of them. This table holds around 260,000 clones, more than 80% found once. Sequenced material: PBMCs or T cells enriched from blood (not recorded which). The receptors originated from a woman in her thirties who had recovered from COVID-19.

This chain joins TRBV29-1 and TRBJ1-2; possibly TRBD1 for D (5 bases). This CDR3 region has 12 residues. The ends were cut back, 4 bases at V and 4 bases at J, with 10 bases in the middle. Germline-derived CDR1 and CDR2 are SQVTM and ANQGSEA. CDR3 nucleotide sequence: TGCAGCGTTGCTGGGGCCGTCTATGGCTACACCTTC. Encoded protein: CSVAGAVYGYTF. The variable domain in full, completed from reference TRBV29-1 and TRBJ1-2, reads SAVISQKPSRDICQRGTSLTIQCQVDSQVTMMFWYRQQPGQSLTLIATANQGSEATYESGFVIDKFPISRPNLTFSTLTVSNMSPEDSSIYLCSVAGAVYGYTFGSGTRLTVV.

This clone was observed once. This chain connects TRBV19 to TRBJ1-6; D remains ambiguous. The CDR3 spans 12 residues. Germline CDR1 LNHDA, CDR2 SQIVND (reference sequence). The germline V and J ends were trimmed by 3 bases and 8 bases, with 5 bases remaining between them. The DNA of the CDR3 is TGTGCCAGTAGTATTGGAGATTCACCCCTCCACTTT. Its protein is CASSIGDSPLHF.

This rearrangement joins TRBV5-1 to TRBJ2-1; 8 positions agree with TRBD2. V lost 0 bases to trimming and J lost 8 bases; unmatched junction nucleotides: 4. Germline lookup yields CDR1 SGHRS and CDR2 YFSETQ. The CDR3 runs to 14 residues. Here the CDR3 reads CASSLVAGGYEQFF. The DNA of the CDR3 is TGCGCCAGCAGCTTGGTGGCGGGAGGATATGAGCAGTTCTTC. Full variable domain (remainder filled in from reference TRBV5-1 and TRBJ2-1): KAGVTQTPRYLIKTRGQQVTLSCSPISGHRSVSWYQQTPGQGLQFLFEYFSETQRNKGNFPGRFSGRQFSNSRSEMNVSTLELGDSALYLCASSLVAGGYEQFFGPGTRLTVL.

In this sample, this clone turned up once. The genes are TRBV29-1 and TRBJ2-7; 8 nucleotides match TRBD1. The V segment lost 5 bases and the J segment 1 base; nucleotides outside the gene matches: 4. The CDR3 consists of 13 residues. Germline values: CDR1 SQVTM, CDR2 ANQGSEA. The CDR3 loop is CSVTGGTSYEQYF. CDR3 bases: TGCAGCGTTACAGGGGGTACTTCCTACGAGCAGTACTTC.

This chain links TRBV10-3 with TRBJ2-1, with 9 bases that match TRBD1. The CDR3 has 14 residues. With V trimmed by 10 bases and J by 7 bases, 11 bases remained unmatched. Germline lookup yields CDR1 ENHRY and CDR2 SYGVKD. The CDR3 is CATDLGQGRNEQFF. The CDR3, as DNA: TGTGCCACCGACCTGGGACAGGGAAGGAATGAGCAGTTCTTC.

The chain couples TRBV4-3 to TRBJ1-3; 8 bases are shared with TRBD1. CDR3 length: 17 residues. Per germline, CDR1 LGHNA and CDR2 YSLEER. Trimming cost V 2 bases and J 0 bases; bases outside gene matches: 6. The CDR3: CASSQYPTGDSGNTIYF. In DNA form, the CDR3 reads TGCGCCAGCAGCCAATATCCGACAGGGGACTCTGGAAACACCATATATTTT.

CDR3 protein: CASSQVGQNNSPLHF. DNA for the CDR3: TGCGCCAGCAGCCAAGTGGGACAGAATAATTCACCCCTCCACTTT. This sequence joins TRBV4-1 and TRBJ1-6, with 7 bases lining up with TRBD1. With 1 base clipped from V and 5 bases from J, the junction kept 2 bases outside the gene matches. The CDR3 length is 15 residues. Germline-derived CDR1 and CDR2 are MGHRA and YSYEKL.